One and the same sample provided the 26 T cell receptor beta chains below, sequenced in a study of beta chain features in type 1 diabetes. Expressed TCRB transcripts got sequenced, as all isolated RNA was reverse transcribed. Using immunoSEQ multiplex PCR, the repertoire was profiled, and TCRdb retains in-frame clones only, with some absent. The sample contains tens of thousands of clones, around three fifths of which appear only once. Specimen: Tregs from blood. The source is a woman younger than 30 in good health.

Here the CDR3 reads CASSLGVAGDRETQYF. The CDR3 DNA follows: TGTGCCAGCAGCTTAGGGGTGGCGGGAGATCGAGAGACCCAGTACTTC. This chain links TRBV7-9 with TRBJ2-5; 7 bases align to TRBD2. The CDR3 runs to 16 residues. CDR1 is SEHNR, CDR2 FQNEAQ, per germline (reference sequence). V lost 1 base to trimming and J lost 4 bases; unmatched junction nucleotides: 9.

The table lists this clone with a count of one. The V call is TRBV5-1, the J call TRBJ1-1; TRBD1 might be the D (5 bases). Trimming pared 1 base from V and 1 base from J, leaving 14 bases between. Looked up from germline, CDR1 is SGHRS and CDR2 is YFSETQ. The CDR3 has 16 amino acids. The CDR3 loop is CASSLIGASGNTEAFF. Here the CDR3 DNA reads TGCGCCAGCAGCTTGATAGGGGCTAGTGGGAACACTGAAGCTTTCTTT.

The genes are TRBV29-1 and TRBJ2-7; D is unclear. Germline CDR1 reads SQVTM; CDR2 reads ANQGSEA. With 4 bases removed from V and 6 bases from J, the gap between germline ends came to 13 bases. The CDR3 covers 12 residues. CDR3 nucleotides: TGCAGCGTTGGGTCAGGTTTCGGCGAGCAGTACTTC. Its translation: CSVGSGFGEQYF.

The genes are TRBV25-1 and TRBJ2-3; 8 bases match TRBD2. CDR1 and CDR2 (germline): MGHDK, SYGVNS. The CDR3 totals 13 residues. V dropped 6 bases and J dropped 2; count of bases not matched to a gene: 1. The DNA for the CDR3 is TGTGCCAGCAGACTAGCGGCCACAGATACGCAGTATTTT. It is translated as CASRLAATDTQYF.

This clone has just a few counts. The V call is TRBV27, the J call TRBJ1-2; D gene unclear. Trimming stripped 6 bases from V and 7 bases from J, with 15 bases between. The CDR3 runs to 13 residues. The germline gives CDR1 MNHEY, CDR2 SMNVEV (reference sequence). The CDR3: CASSRREGLGYTF. DNA for the CDR3: TGTGCCAGCAGCCGACGGGAAGGGCTTGGCTACACCTTC.

J is TRBJ1-4 and V is TRBV2, with 8 bases aligning to TRBD1. Germline-derived CDR1 and CDR2 are SNHLY and FYNNEI. The V gene end was trimmed by 4 bases and the J gene end by 2 bases; junction bases not matched to a gene: 6. The CDR3 spans 16 residues. The DNA for the CDR3 is TGTGCCAGCAGTGCACTGAGGACAGGGACTAATGAAAAACTGTTTTTT. Amino acid sequence: CASSALRTGTNEKLFF. The full variable domain, rest sourced from reference TRBV2 and TRBJ1-4, is EPEVTQTPSHQVTQMGQEVILRCVPISNHLYFYWYRQILGQKVEFLVSFYNNEISEKSEIFDDQFSVERPDGSNFTLKIRSTKLEDSAMYFCASSALRTGTNEKLFFGSGTQLSVL.

This clone is medium-sized. V usage is TRBV6-6 and J usage is TRBJ1-1; no firm D call. The germline CDR1 and CDR2 sequences are MNHNY and SVGAGI (reference sequence). V dropped 2 bases and J dropped 6 bases, with 13 bases sitting between them. This CDR3 contains 14 residues. CDR3 residues: CASSYMASTSEAFF. The CDR3 nucleotides are TGTGCCAGCAGTTACATGGCCTCCACGTCTGAAGCTTTCTTT.

This clone was detected a few times. The gene calls are TRBV12-5 and TRBJ1-1; weak D call: TRBD1 (5 bases). Trimming removed 1 base from V and 1 base from J, with 10 bases in between. The CDR3 is made up of 15 amino acids. CDR1 LGHNT and CDR2 FRNRAP come from the germline V gene. The CDR3: CASGLGTSRNTEAFF. In DNA form, the CDR3 reads TGTGCTAGTGGTTTGGGGACAAGTAGGAACACTGAAGCTTTCTTT.

The chain has TRBV30 and TRBJ1-2; 7 bases agree with TRBD1. V was pared by 2 bases and J by 6 bases, with 15 bases of the junction left unmatched. There are 16 residues in the CDR3. The germline CDR1 and CDR2 sequences are GTSNPN and SVGIG (reference sequence). CDR3 protein: CAWSIEDRVKEDGYTF. CDR3 nucleotide sequence: TGTGCCTGGAGTATCGAAGACAGGGTGAAGGAGGATGGCTACACCTTC.

The chain couples TRBV29-1 to TRBJ2-7; D perhaps matches TRBD2 (7 bases). Germline values: CDR1 SQVTM, CDR2 ANQGSEA. Trimming pared 7 bases from V and 3 bases from J, leaving 13 bases between. CDR3 length equals 12 residues. CDR3 in DNA: TGCAGCGCGGGAGGAGGGGGCTACGAGCAGTACTTC. Protein: CSAGGGGYEQYF.

The chain combines TRBV19 with TRBJ1-2; D uncertain. The CDR3 consists of 12 residues. The V end lost 11 bases, the J end lost 4 bases, and 14 bases lay between the germline ends. Germline CDR1 and CDR2: LNHDA and SQIVND (reference sequence). The DNA of the CDR3 is TGTGCCCACTGGAGGGATTTCTATGGCTACACCTTC. Amino acids: CAHWRDFYGYTF.

This clone occurred a few times. The chain uses TRBV7-2 and TRBJ2-7; a weak D match, TRBD1 (6 bases). This CDR3 comprises 13 residues. Trimming took 4 bases from V and 0 from J, leaving 7 bases between them. Germline CDR1 is SGHTA and CDR2 is FQGNSA. CDR3 amino acids: CASSWDNSYEQYF. CDR3 nucleotide sequence: TGTGCCAGCAGCTGGGACAACTCCTACGAGCAGTACTTC.

Ten or more counts support this clone. This chain uses TRBV10-1 with TRBJ2-6; 9 positions match TRBD1. From germline, CDR1 is WNHNN and CDR2 SYGVQD (reference sequence). This CDR3 region has 16 residues. With 10 bases clipped from V and 6 bases from J, the junction kept 13 bases outside the gene matches. Here the CDR3 DNA reads TGCGCCACCCCGGGACAGGGTTCGTCTAAGGCCAACGTCCTGACTTTC. This sequence encodes CATPGQGSSKANVLTF.

The V gene is TRBV11-2, the J gene TRBJ2-2; 12 nucleotides line up with TRBD2. V trimming: 4 bases; J trimming: 3 bases; junction bases outside the gene matches: 6. Looked up from germline, CDR1 is SGHAT and CDR2 is FQNNGV. This CDR3 comprises 17 residues. The CDR3 nucleotides are TGTGCCAGCAGCTCAACGACTAGCGGGGGCGACACCGGGGAGCTGTTTTTT. Translating it yields CASSSTTSGGDTGELFF. Supplemented by reference TRBV11-2 and TRBJ2-2, the full variable domain reads EAGVAQSPRYKIIEKRQSVAFWCNPISGHATLYWYQQILGQGPKLLIQFQNNGVVDDSQLPKDRFSAERLKGVDSTLKIQPAKLEDSAVYLCASSSTTSGGDTGELFFGEGSRLTVL.

This chain joins TRBV6-1 and TRBJ2-2, with D possibly TRBD1 on 6 matching bases. V was clipped by 3 bases and J by 1 base, with 6 bases between them. In germline, CDR1 is MNHNS, CDR2 SASEGT. This CDR3 has 14 amino acids. The CDR3 here is CASSEGQNTGELFF. The CDR3 DNA sequence: TGTGCCAGCAGTGAGGGACAGAACACCGGGGAGCTGTTTTTT.

V usage is TRBV19 and J usage is TRBJ1-5, with 8 bases identical to TRBD1. CDR1 is LNHDA, CDR2 SQIVND, per germline (reference sequence). V shed 6 bases, J shed 6 bases, and the junction held 4 bases outside the gene matches. The CDR3 has 13 residues. The DNA for the CDR3 is TGTGCCAGTAGAGCGACAGGGGCTCAGCCCCAGCATTTT. Its translation: CASRATGAQPQHF.

The gene calls are TRBV2 and TRBJ2-1; 8 nucleotides align to TRBD1. Per the germline V gene, CDR1 is SNHLY and CDR2 is FYNNEI. Trimming removed 6 bases from V and 6 bases from J; junction bases left unmatched: 4. There are 13 residues in the CDR3. Here the CDR3 reads CASSRDRINEQFF. CDR3 sequence (DNA): TGTGCCAGCAGCCGGGACAGGATCAATGAGCAGTTCTTC.

CDR3 sequence (DNA): TGCAGCGTCACAAACCTGAACACTGAAGCTTTCTTT. Translation gives CSVTNLNTEAFF. The rearrangement uses TRBV29-1 and TRBJ1-1; D unresolved. The ends were cut back, 6 bases at V and 0 bases at J, with 8 bases in the middle. The CDR3 spans 12 residues. Looked up from germline, CDR1 is SQVTM and CDR2 is ANQGSEA.

The chain is built from TRBV7-2 and TRBJ2-7; no firm D call. There are 12 residues in the CDR3. Per germline, CDR1 SGHTA and CDR2 FQGNSA. Trimming removed 4 bases at V and 0 bases at J, with 4 bases between. CDR3 nucleotides: TGTGCCAGCAGCTCTCTCTCCTACGAGCAGTACTTC. It codes for CASSSLSYEQYF.

The chain employs TRBV5-1 and TRBJ2-7; D gene uncertain. This CDR3 is 12 amino acids long. V lost 3 bases, J lost 4 bases, and 8 bases lay in between. From germline, CDR1 is SGHRS and CDR2 YFSETQ. CDR3 in amino acids: CASSSGLYEQYF. The CDR3 region has the DNA TGCGCCAGCAGCTCGGGTTTATACGAGCAGTACTTC.

The V call is TRBV7-2, the J call TRBJ2-5; 8 bases map to TRBD2. V gave up 2 bases and J gave up 9 bases; unmatched junction bases: 11. CDR3 size: 15 residues. The V gene's germline CDR1 is SGHTA and CDR2 FQGNSA. The CDR3 loop reads CASSLSSGVIGAQYF. The CDR3 coding sequence is TGTGCCAGCAGCTTAAGTAGCGGGGTGATTGGGGCCCAGTACTTC.

The CDR3 nucleotides are TGTGCCAGCAGTGAAGTGGGGACAGGGGGTAGGTCCGAGCAGTACTTC. Protein product: CASSEVGTGGRSEQYF. This chain links TRBV6-1 with TRBJ2-5; 11 bases are shared with TRBD1. The J call may be mistaken, given a closer DNA end match to TRBJ2-7. This CDR3 spans 16 amino acids. CDR1 is MNHNS and CDR2 is SASEGT in the germline V gene.

V gene TRBV10-3 combines with J gene TRBJ1-1, with D possibly matching TRBD1 (5 bases). This CDR3 is built from 11 residues. Germline CDR1 reads ENHRY; CDR2 reads SYGVKD. The V gene lost 11 bases and the J gene lost 8 bases, with 15 bases spanning the gap. The CDR3, as DNA: TGTGCCTCCAAAACCGACAGAGAAGCTTTCTTT. Translation gives CASKTDREAFF.

J is TRBJ2-1 and V is TRBV25-1; TRBD2 agrees at 7 bases. With 3 bases clipped from V and 8 bases from J, the junction kept 7 bases outside the gene matches. Per the germline V gene, CDR1 is MGHDK and CDR2 is SYGVNS. The CDR3 has 14 amino acids. This CDR3 reads CASSDLTGGHEQFF. In DNA, the CDR3 is TGTGCCAGCAGTGATCTCACGGGAGGTCATGAGCAGTTCTTC. The full variable domain, in which reference TRBV25-1 and TRBJ2-1 provide the parts outside the CDR3, is EADIYQTPRYLVIGTGKKITLECSQTMGHDKMYWYQQDPGMELHLIHYSYGVNSTEKGDLSSESTVSRIRTEHFPLTLESARPSHTSQYLCASSDLTGGHEQFFGPGTRLTVL.

The chain couples TRBV6-6 to TRBJ1-3; D is perhaps TRBD1 (6 bases). This CDR3 comprises 14 residues. The germline V gene encodes CDR1 MNHNY and CDR2 SVGAGI (reference sequence). The V end lost 5 bases, the J end lost 8 bases, and 16 bases lay between the germline ends. The CDR3 spells CASSPLVRGDTIYF. The DNA of the CDR3 is TGTGCCAGCAGTCCCTTGGTCAGGGGTGACACCATATATTTT.

There are a few counts of this clone. The gene calls are TRBV4-1 and TRBJ2-7; 7 bases line up with TRBD1. The CDR3 extends over 15 amino acids. The germline V gene encodes CDR1 MGHRA and CDR2 YSYEKL. With 0 bases clipped from V and 4 bases from J, the junction kept 6 bases outside the gene matches. CDR3 coding DNA: TGCGCCAGCAGCCAAGAGATAGGGGGCTTATACGAGCAGTACTTC. Amino acids: CASSQEIGGLYEQYF.